This T cell receptor (beta chain) derives from a study of beta chain features in type 1 diabetes. For the study at large: Healthy donors, compared against patients, showed similar age, gender and cell yields.

This clone was recorded a few times. Its antigen is unknown. Study-level findings and limits: It was not settled here whether HLA type affects TCRB rearrangement. The study found that naive, central memory and Treg TCRB repertoires appeared more similar in patients than in healthy donors. Shorter TCRB CDR3s, moderately but significantly so, marked every one of the four CD4+ subsets in Type 1 diabetes patients.

Every bit of the isolated RNA underwent reverse transcription, so sequencing read expressed TCRB transcripts. Assay: immunoSEQ multiplex PCR; the TCRdb copy retains only in-frame clones and omits some. The sample shows 250,000 or so clones, roughly 22% of them seen only once. The junction had 2 bases not matched to a gene; V was cut back by 5 bases and J by 0 bases. Germline V gene lookup returns CDR1 MDHEN and CDR2 SYDVKM. This CDR3 has 14 amino acids. The source of this sequence is a woman aged 40 to 50 with type 1 diabetes. Input material: naive CD4+ T cells from blood. This chain uses TRBV28 with TRBJ1-1; 8 bases map to TRBD1. The CDR3 DNA follows: TGTGCCAGCAGTGACAGGGGAATGAACACTGAAGCTTTCTTT. Protein: CASSDRGMNTEAFF.